This T cell receptor (beta chain) comes out of a study of blood T cells in healthy people across ages (dated by TCRdb to 2013 to 2016). Regarding the complete study: In model experiments, template switching captured about one uniquely barcoded TCR beta cDNA molecule for every two T cells. Age-related changes in TCR beta repertoire diversity were measured in the study by deep sequencing normalized with unique cDNA molecular identifiers. Four age groups were formed from the donors: young (average 16 years), middle-aged (approximately 39), aged (approximately 60) and long-lived (about 80). To avoid experimental bias, donors of different ages were distributed randomly across sequencing lanes. Two additional independent replicas of 1 million unique cDNA reads from the same blood draw were analyzed for two donors (one aged 18 to 29 and one aged 80 or older). Findings and caveats that apply to the study as a whole: Because the CMV infection status of the donors was unknown, age-related changes in expanded clonotypes may potentially have been confounded. Estimates of total diversity from one million sequenced T cells were regarded as lower bounds and underestimates. Compared with the aged group, the long-lived group had more naive CD4+ T cells, fewer expanded clones and increased TCR diversity, suggesting age selection. Bulk unsorted PBMC profiling prevented conclusive comparison of naive and antigen-experienced compartments. The percentage of naive T cells measured by flow cytometry correlated strongly with observed TCR beta diversity. Observed TCR beta diversity per million T cells fell roughly linearly with age, and a significant reduction was already apparent by age around 36.

The library was generated by 5' RACE. Sequencing took place on an Illumina HiSeq 2500. A second PCR of 7 to 11 cycles was run with a J-beta primer mix and a sample-barcoded 5' primer. Each TCR beta cDNA molecule received a unique molecular identifier from a template-switch 5' adaptor carrying 12 random nucleotides. Each sample yielded at least 3 million CDR3-containing paired-end reads. All of the RNA was converted into first-strand cDNA using the Mint cDNA synthesis kit, with a TRBC-specific oligonucleotide serving as the primer. All cDNA was treated with uracil-DNA glycosylase and then went through a first 18-cycle PCR with the universal primers M1SS and BC2_uni_R. The paper's data handling went like this. For normalization, 1 million high-quality reads, each with a distinct molecular identifier, were randomly selected from each sample. Instead of being binned into consensus sequences, reads with shared molecular identifiers were discarded. CDR3 identification, clonotype clustering and error correction used MiTCR with a Q25 quality threshold and the strictest error-elimination algorithm. Lower-bound total TCR beta diversity was estimated with a nonparametric unseen species model using Euler transformation. TCRdb trimmed public reads at Q25 via fastp, called clones via MiXCR and kept in-frame beta chains. Duplicate CDR3 protein sequences are folded into a single record with the most common DNA and genes. The V and J calls reflect TCRdb's pipeline rather than the authors' work. For this sample there are approximately 830,000 distinct CDR3 sequences; under 80% appear just once. The ten largest make up about 30% of the sample.

The roughly 38 donors, aged about 6 to 90 years, were systemically healthy Caucasian individuals from Russia. Each donor gave 8 to 10 milliliters of peripheral blood, drawn into EDTA-treated Vacutainer tubes. PBMCs were isolated by Ficoll-Paque density-gradient centrifugation, with at least 6 million obtained per sample. Trizol reagent was used to extract total RNA from PBMCs, with at least 6 micrograms per sample. The percentages of naive CD45RAhigh/CD27high T cells were determined by flow cytometry on a PBMC aliquot from every donor. Note on this clonotype: Its target antigen remains unknown. No qualities accompany the bases; no much larger clone lies one base away.

The CDR1 and CDR2 encoded by the germline V gene (reference sequence) are DFQATT and SNEGSKA. The CDR3 runs 13 amino acids, cysteine and phenylalanine included. Only the CDR3 DNA stays, 39 bases, in frame from base 1. The chain was built from TRBV20-1 and TRBJ2-7; possibly the D gene is TRBD2, per 5 matching bases. Near its end, the DNA agrees better with TRBJ2-5, so the J call may be wrong. This sequence originates from a man aged 25 to 40 in good health. What was sequenced was blood. The CDR3 sequence is CSARRLGLETQYF. The nucleotide sequence is TGCAGTGCTAGGCGCCTAGGACTAGAGACCCAGTACTTC.